This T cell receptor (beta chain) is from a study of cytomegalovirus exposure and HLA in healthy donors. General study results and limits: Likely technical artifact: a cluster of highly shared sequence variants.

All the people who gave samples were healthy bone marrow donors. Germline trimming cut 0 bases from V and 3 bases from J; bases unmatched to any gene: 1. Germline lookup yields CDR1 MGHRA and CDR2 YSYEKL. The CDR3 is made up of 15 amino acids. As for this clone: Its antigen is currently unknown.

The PCR contained 60 Vbeta and 13 Jbeta primers. Authors' processing steps: Around 11 million shared chains were among approximately 87 million unique TCR beta chains counted in a later analysis. Generated by immunoSEQ multiplex PCR, the TCRdb table keeps only in-frame clones and is missing some. From that table come the V and J calls and clone size; the DNA was used to work out D and trimming. The table has 75,000 to 100,000 clones, 70% to 80% seen once. The receptor's source is a man between 60 and 70 years old in good health and CMV-seropositive. Sequencing input: PBMCs. V is TRBV4-1 and J is TRBJ1-2, with TRBD1 identical over 10 bases. CDR3 sequence (DNA): TGCGCCAGCAGCCAAGATGGGACAGGGGACTATGGCTACACCTTC. Translating gives CASSQDGTGDYGYTF.